These 26 T cell receptor beta chains were all obtained from the same sample, sequenced in a study of blood T cell repertoires in COVID-19. Some clones are missing from TCRdb's copy, which holds only in-frame ones; the method was immunoSEQ multiplex PCR. This table has about 78,000 clones, about nine tenths appearing once. Material: peripheral blood. The receptors were sampled from a woman aged 50 to 65 in a cohort sampled during active COVID-19.

This chain joins TRBV2 and TRBJ1-1; the D gene is possibly TRBD1 (5 bases). The CDR3 runs to 13 residues. V lost 7 bases and J 7 bases, leaving 16 bases between the germline ends. Per germline, CDR1 SNHLY and CDR2 FYNNEI. CDR3 sequence (DNA): TGTGCCAGCACCCAAGGGGTTGTTAGTGAAGCTTTCTTT. This codes for CASTQGVVSEAFF.

The J gene is TRBJ2-7, the V gene TRBV28; 8 positions match TRBD1. V lost 6 bases to trimming and J lost 4 bases; unmatched junction nucleotides: 8. Germline V CDR1 and CDR2: MDHEN, SYDVKM. The CDR3 covers 14 residues. CDR3 sequence: CASSLDRVRYEQYF. CDR3 in DNA: TGTGCCAGCAGCCTGGACAGGGTCCGGTACGAGCAGTACTTC.

V gene TRBV7-2 combines with J gene TRBJ2-3; 9 bases agree with TRBD2. Germline CDR1 reads SGHTA; CDR2 reads FQGNSA. The CDR3 is made up of 15 amino acids. V shed 6 bases and J 6 bases; nucleotides not matched to a gene: 10. Here the CDR3 DNA reads TGTGCCAGCAGATCTCCGGGACTAGCAACGGATACGCAGTATTTT. Translating it yields CASRSPGLATDTQYF.

The chain combines TRBV27 with TRBJ1-6; D is unclear. This CDR3 has 15 amino acids. The V gene lost 3 bases and the J gene lost 0 bases, with 6 bases spanning the gap. Germline CDR1 reads MNHEY; CDR2 reads SMNVEV (reference sequence). The CDR3 DNA is TGTGCCAGCAGTTTGCACAGCTCCTATAATTCACCCCTCCACTTT. Its protein is CASSLHSSYNSPLHF.

This chain connects TRBV4-1 to TRBJ2-1, with 11 bases lining up with TRBD2. V gave up 0 bases and J gave up 9 bases; unmatched junction bases: 7. Germline assignment: CDR1 MGHRA and CDR2 YSYEKL. There are 16 residues in the CDR3. The CDR3 reads CASSQDTASGRFEQFF. In DNA, the CDR3 is TGCGCCAGCAGCCAAGATACAGCTAGCGGGAGGTTTGAGCAGTTCTTC.

The chain couples TRBV9 to TRBJ2-2; a weak D match, TRBD1 (6 bases). CDR1 is SGDLS and CDR2 is YYNGEE in the germline V gene. The CDR3 consists of 15 residues. Trimming cost V 4 bases and J 1 base, with 11 bases left between them. Here the CDR3 reads CASSTRTENTGELFF. The CDR3 DNA is TGTGCCAGCAGCACACGGACAGAGAACACCGGGGAGCTGTTTTTT.

The chain uses TRBV19 and TRBJ2-4; D is possibly TRBD2 (6 bases). The CDR3 loop spans 15 amino acids. Germline-derived CDR1 and CDR2 are LNHDA and SQIVND (reference sequence). V gave up 8 bases and J gave up 2 bases, with 16 bases separating them. CDR3 sequence reads: CASETGESPKNIQYF. CDR3 nucleotides: TGTGCCAGTGAAACGGGGGAGAGCCCCAAAAACATTCAGTACTTC.

V usage is TRBV27 and J usage is TRBJ2-7; D possibly corresponds to TRBD2 (6 bases). Deletions cut 0 bases from V and 5 bases from J, with 14 bases between. The length of the CDR3 is 15 residues. Germline V gene data show CDR1 as MNHEY and CDR2 as SMNVEV (reference sequence). CDR3: CASSLSGGLRDEQYF. CDR3 bases: TGTGCCAGCAGTTTATCCGGGGGATTGAGGGACGAGCAGTACTTC.

This clone came up a few times. This chain connects TRBV4-1 to TRBJ2-2; the D gene is possibly TRBD2 (6 bases). V dropped 2 bases and J dropped 6 bases, with 13 bases sitting between them. Looked up from germline, CDR1 is MGHRA and CDR2 is YSYEKL. The CDR3 runs to 15 residues. Here the CDR3 DNA reads TGCGCCAGCAGCCAACGGGAGCAGAGCCCCGGGGAGCTGTTTTTT. It encodes CASSQREQSPGELFF.

V gene TRBV2 combines with J gene TRBJ1-4; the match to TRBD1 covers 9 bases. CDR1 and CDR2 (germline): SNHLY, FYNNEI. This CDR3 spans 14 amino acids. With V trimmed by 5 bases and J by 7 bases, 5 bases remained unmatched. CDR3 amino acids: CASSSDRGGEKLFF. CDR3 bases: TGTGCCAGCAGTTCGGACAGGGGAGGTGAAAAACTGTTTTTT.

Written as DNA, the CDR3 is TGCGCCAGCAGCCCCTCGACAGGGGGAGCTTTCTTT. This translates into CASSPSTGGAFF. The J gene is TRBJ1-1, the V gene TRBV5-1, with 9 bases identical to TRBD1. Trimming cost V 4 bases and J 10 bases; bases outside gene matches: 5. Germline-derived CDR1 and CDR2 are SGHRS and YFSETQ. This CDR3 region has 12 residues.

The chain combines TRBV6-5 with TRBJ2-7; 8 bases match TRBD2. The CDR3 has 14 amino acids. V was clipped by 6 bases and J by 2 bases; unmatched bases: 6. Germline CDR1 MNHEY, CDR2 SVGAGI. The CDR3 spells CASSSSGGPYEQYF. The CDR3 DNA sequence: TGTGCCAGCAGCTCGAGCGGGGGTCCCTACGAGCAGTACTTC.

The chain combines TRBV5-6 with TRBJ2-7; the D gene is possibly TRBD1 (6 bases). Per the germline V gene, CDR1 is SGHDT and CDR2 is YYEEEE. Trimming cost V 2 bases and J 0 bases, with 12 bases left between them. The CDR3 extends over 15 amino acids. Here the CDR3 DNA reads TGTGCCAGCAGCTTTAGTTTAGGGGGCTCCTACGAGCAGTACTTC. Its translation is CASSFSLGGSYEQYF.

CDR3 sequence: CASTGGARINNEQFF. CDR3 DNA sequence: TGCGCCAGCACCGGAGGGGCCCGAATTAACAATGAGCAGTTCTTC. The genes are TRBV4-1 and TRBJ2-1; weak D call: TRBD2 (6 bases). Germline loops: CDR1 MGHRA, CDR2 YSYEKL. Between the trimmed V and J ends, which lost 7 bases and 5 bases, there was a span of 18 bases. The CDR3 covers 15 residues.

CDR3 bases: TGTGCCAGCAGCCCGGGGGACAGGGCCACTGAAGCTTTCTTT. As protein: CASSPGDRATEAFF. The V and J genes are TRBV5-4 and TRBJ1-1; 9 nucleotides match TRBD1. Looked up from germline, CDR1 is SGHNT and CDR2 is YYREEE (reference sequence). This CDR3 is 14 amino acids long. V lost 4 bases and J lost 4; bases outside the gene matches: 5.

V gene TRBV11-2 combines with J gene TRBJ2-3; possible D gene TRBD2, 5 bases. The CDR3 is 15 amino acids. Germline CDR1 SGHAT, CDR2 FQNNGV. Trimming pared 1 base from V and 0 bases from J, leaving 8 bases between. The DNA of the CDR3 is TGTGCCAGCAGCTTAGTAAGGAGGAGCACAGATACGCAGTATTTT. This encodes CASSLVRRSTDTQYF.

The V and J genes are TRBV7-3 and TRBJ2-7; 11 positions match TRBD2. The V gene's germline CDR1 is SGHTA and CDR2 FQGTGA. V was pared by 4 bases and J by 9 bases, with 14 bases of the junction left unmatched. The CDR3 is 16 amino acids. The DNA of the CDR3 is TGTGCCAGCAGCTCAGAGGGGACTAGCGGATCACGGGGGCAGTACTTC. This codes for CASSSEGTSGSRGQYF.

DNA for the CDR3: TGTGCCAGCAGCTTAGGGGGGACAGGGGTTGGTGAAGCTTTCTTT. It is translated as CASSLGGTGVGEAFF. The gene calls are TRBV11-2 and TRBJ1-1; 10 nucleotides match TRBD1. V shed 1 base and J 7 bases; nucleotides not matched to a gene: 6. Germline-derived CDR1 and CDR2 are SGHAT and FQNNGV. This CDR3 is built from 15 residues. The full variable domain, with the rest looked up from reference TRBV11-2 and TRBJ1-1, is EAGVAQSPRYKIIEKRQSVAFWCNPISGHATLYWYQQILGQGPKLLIQFQNNGVVDDSQLPKDRFSAERLKGVDSTLKIQPAKLEDSAVYLCASSLGGTGVGEAFFGQGTRLTVV.

This clone was observed once. The chain employs TRBV24-1 and TRBJ2-3; the D is unclear. CDR1 and CDR2 from the germline V gene are KGHDR and SFDVKD. V was trimmed by 6 bases and J by 3 bases, leaving 18 bases between them. CDR3 length: 16 residues. The CDR3 DNA sequence: TGTGCCACCAGTTCTCCTTGGGCCAAAGGAACAGATACGCAGTATTTT. It encodes CATSSPWAKGTDTQYF.

V usage is TRBV11-2 and J usage is TRBJ2-3, with 12 positions matching TRBD2. This CDR3 has 16 residues. The germline CDR1 and CDR2 sequences are SGHAT and FQNNGV. The J segment lost 6 bases and the V segment lost 1 base, leaving 5 bases of the junction unmatched. The CDR3 loop is CASSLASGRAWDTQYF. Here the CDR3 DNA reads TGTGCCAGCAGCTTAGCTAGCGGGAGGGCCTGGGATACGCAGTATTTT.

The chain recombines TRBV28 with TRBJ1-3; 7 nucleotides align to TRBD1. Germline V CDR1 and CDR2: MDHEN, SYDVKM. The CDR3 extends over 12 amino acids. V was pared by 8 bases and J by 8 bases, with 6 bases of the junction left unmatched. The CDR3 protein is CASGTARHTIYF. CDR3 coding DNA: TGTGCCAGCGGGACAGCCAGGCACACCATATATTTT. The full variable domain, with the rest looked up from reference TRBV28 and TRBJ1-3, is DVKVTQSSRYLVKRTGEKVFLECVQDMDHENMFWYRQDPGLGLRLIYFSYDVKMKEKGDIPEGYSVSREKKERFSLILESASTNQTSMYLCASGTARHTIYFGEGSWLTVV.

The chain joins TRBV9 to TRBJ2-1; 9 nucleotides agree with TRBD1. Germline CDR1 reads SGDLS; CDR2 reads YYNGEE. J gave up 7 bases and V 3 bases, and 5 bases lay outside the gene matches. The CDR3 covers 14 residues. The CDR3 sequence: CASSGTGARNEQFF. CDR3 DNA sequence: TGTGCCAGCAGCGGGACAGGGGCCCGGAATGAGCAGTTCTTC.

The chain links TRBV7-6 to TRBJ1-1; possibly TRBD1 for D (5 bases). Germline V gene lookup returns CDR1 SGHVS and CDR2 FNYEAQ. Trimming took off 2 bases at V and 3 bases at J, with 10 bases between the two ends. The CDR3 length is 14 residues. This chain's CDR3 is CASSLRGRDTEAFF. The CDR3, as DNA: TGTGCCAGCAGCTTAAGGGGCAGAGACACTGAAGCTTTCTTT.

This chain uses TRBV9 with TRBJ1-1; 11 nucleotides match TRBD1. Unmatched junction bases numbered 5, after V lost 3 bases and J lost 4 bases. The CDR3 extends over 15 amino acids. CDR1 is SGDLS, CDR2 YYNGEE, per germline. The CDR3 DNA is TGTGCCAGCAGCGCCGGACAGGGGGCCGGCACTGAAGCTTTCTTT. Its protein product is CASSAGQGAGTEAFF.

The CDR3 DNA reads TGTGCCACCAGCAGAGACCGGGGTGGGGGAGGTGAGACCCAGTACTTC. Its protein product is CATSRDRGGGGETQYF. V and J are TRBV15 and TRBJ2-5, with a tentative D call TRBD2 (6 bases). Between the trimmed V and J ends, which lost 0 bases and 5 bases, there was a span of 16 bases. There are 16 residues in the CDR3. Germline loops: CDR1 LNHNV, CDR2 YYDKDF (reference sequence).

The chain couples TRBV9 to TRBJ2-3; 9 nucleotides match TRBD2. J was trimmed by 2 bases and V by 2 bases; bases with no gene match: 9. Germline CDR1 is SGDLS and CDR2 is YYNGEE. There are 17 residues in the CDR3. The CDR3: CASSVSLAGDYTDTQYF. The CDR3 nucleotides read TGTGCCAGCAGCGTTTCCTTAGCGGGAGACTACACAGATACGCAGTATTTT.